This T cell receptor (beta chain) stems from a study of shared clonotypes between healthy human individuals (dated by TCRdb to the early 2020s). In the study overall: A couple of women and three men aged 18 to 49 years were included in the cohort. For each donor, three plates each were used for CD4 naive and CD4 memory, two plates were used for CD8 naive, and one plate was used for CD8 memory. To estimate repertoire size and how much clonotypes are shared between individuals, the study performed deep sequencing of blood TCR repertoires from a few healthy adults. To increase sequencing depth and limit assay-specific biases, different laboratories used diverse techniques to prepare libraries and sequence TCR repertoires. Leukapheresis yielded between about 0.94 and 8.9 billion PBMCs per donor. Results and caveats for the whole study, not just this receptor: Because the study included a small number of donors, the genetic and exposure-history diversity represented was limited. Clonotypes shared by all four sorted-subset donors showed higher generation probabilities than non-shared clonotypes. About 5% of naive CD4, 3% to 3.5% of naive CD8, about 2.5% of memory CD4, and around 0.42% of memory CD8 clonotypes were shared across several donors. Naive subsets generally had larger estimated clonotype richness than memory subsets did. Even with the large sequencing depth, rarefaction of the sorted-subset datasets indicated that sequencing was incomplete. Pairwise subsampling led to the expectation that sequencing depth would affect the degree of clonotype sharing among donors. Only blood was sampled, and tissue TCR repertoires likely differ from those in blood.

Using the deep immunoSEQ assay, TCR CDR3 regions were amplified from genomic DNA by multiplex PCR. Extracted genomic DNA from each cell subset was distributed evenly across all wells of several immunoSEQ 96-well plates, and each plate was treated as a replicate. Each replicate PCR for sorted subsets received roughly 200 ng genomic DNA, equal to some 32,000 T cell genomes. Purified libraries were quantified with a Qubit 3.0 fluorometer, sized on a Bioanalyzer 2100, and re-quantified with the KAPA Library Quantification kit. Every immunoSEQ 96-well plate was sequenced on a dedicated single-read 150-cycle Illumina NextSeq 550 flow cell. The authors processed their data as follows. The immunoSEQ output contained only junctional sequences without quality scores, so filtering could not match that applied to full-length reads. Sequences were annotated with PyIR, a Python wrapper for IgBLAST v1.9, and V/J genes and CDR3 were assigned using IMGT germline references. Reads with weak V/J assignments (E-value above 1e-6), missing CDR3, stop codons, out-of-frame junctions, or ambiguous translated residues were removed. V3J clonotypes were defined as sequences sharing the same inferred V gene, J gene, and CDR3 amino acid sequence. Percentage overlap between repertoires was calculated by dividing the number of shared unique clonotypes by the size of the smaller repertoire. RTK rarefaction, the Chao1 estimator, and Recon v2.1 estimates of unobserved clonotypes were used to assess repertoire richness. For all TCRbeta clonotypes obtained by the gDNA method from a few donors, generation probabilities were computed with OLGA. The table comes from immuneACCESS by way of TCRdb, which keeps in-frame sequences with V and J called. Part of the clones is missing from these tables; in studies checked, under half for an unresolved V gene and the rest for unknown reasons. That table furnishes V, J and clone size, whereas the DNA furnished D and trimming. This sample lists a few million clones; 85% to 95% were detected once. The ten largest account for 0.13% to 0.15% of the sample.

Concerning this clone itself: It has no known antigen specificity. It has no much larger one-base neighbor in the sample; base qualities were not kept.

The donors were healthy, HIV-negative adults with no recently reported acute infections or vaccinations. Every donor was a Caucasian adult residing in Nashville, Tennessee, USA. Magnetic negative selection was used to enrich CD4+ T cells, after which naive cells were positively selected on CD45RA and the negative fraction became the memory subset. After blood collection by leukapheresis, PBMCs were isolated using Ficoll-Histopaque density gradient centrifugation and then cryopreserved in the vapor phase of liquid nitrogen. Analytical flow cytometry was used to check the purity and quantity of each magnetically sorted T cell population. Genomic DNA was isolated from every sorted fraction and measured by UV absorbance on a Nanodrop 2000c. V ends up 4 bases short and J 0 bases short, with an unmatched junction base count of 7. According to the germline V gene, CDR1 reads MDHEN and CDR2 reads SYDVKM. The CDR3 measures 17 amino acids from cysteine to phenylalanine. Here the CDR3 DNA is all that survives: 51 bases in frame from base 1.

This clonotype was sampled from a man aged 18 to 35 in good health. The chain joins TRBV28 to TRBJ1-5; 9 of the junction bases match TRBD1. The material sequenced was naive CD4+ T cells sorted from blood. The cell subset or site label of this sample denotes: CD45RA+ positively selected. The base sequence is TGTGCCAGCAGTTCTGAAGGGACAGGGTATAGCAATCAGCCCCAGCATTTT. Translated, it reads CASSSEGTGYSNQPQHF.